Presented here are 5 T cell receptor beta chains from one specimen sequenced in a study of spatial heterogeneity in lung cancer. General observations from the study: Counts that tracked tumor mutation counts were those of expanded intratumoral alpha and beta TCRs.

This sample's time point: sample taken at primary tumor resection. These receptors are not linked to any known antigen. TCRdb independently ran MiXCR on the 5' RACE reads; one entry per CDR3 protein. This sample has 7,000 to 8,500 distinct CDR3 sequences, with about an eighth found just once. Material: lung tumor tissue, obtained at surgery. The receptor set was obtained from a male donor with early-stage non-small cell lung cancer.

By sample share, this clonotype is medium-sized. CDR3: CATGGDQPQHF. CDR3 in DNA: TGTGCCACCGGCGGGGACCAGCCCCAGCATTTT. This chain joins TRBV10-3 and TRBJ1-5, with a possible D match to TRBD1 (5 bases). The germline V and J ends were trimmed by 10 bases and 7 bases, with 11 bases remaining between them. Germline assignment: CDR1 ENHRY and CDR2 SYGVKD. The CDR3 has 11 residues.

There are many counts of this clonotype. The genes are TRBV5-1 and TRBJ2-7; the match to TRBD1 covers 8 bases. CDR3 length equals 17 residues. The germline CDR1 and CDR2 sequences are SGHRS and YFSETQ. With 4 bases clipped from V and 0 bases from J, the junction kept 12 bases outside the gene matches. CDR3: CASSLILTGENSYEQYF. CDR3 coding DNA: TGCGCCAGCAGCCTAATATTGACAGGGGAAAACTCCTACGAGCAGTACTTC.

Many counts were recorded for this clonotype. CDR3 protein: CASSRKATQYF. The CDR3 nucleotides are TGTGCCAGCAGTCGGAAGGCGACCCAGTACTTC. The chain joins TRBV6-2 or TRBV6-3 to TRBJ2-5; unclear D gene. The germline CDR1 and CDR2 sequences are MNHEY and SVGEGT. V was shortened by 5 bases and J by 7 bases, with 8 bases between the two germline ends. The CDR3 is made up of 11 amino acids.

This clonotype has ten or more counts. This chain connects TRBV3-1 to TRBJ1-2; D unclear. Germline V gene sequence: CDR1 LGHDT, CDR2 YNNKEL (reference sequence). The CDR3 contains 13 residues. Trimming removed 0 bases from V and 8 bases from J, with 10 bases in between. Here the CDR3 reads CASSQERVTGYTF. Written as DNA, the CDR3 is TGTGCCAGCAGCCAAGAGAGGGTAACGGGCTACACCTTC.

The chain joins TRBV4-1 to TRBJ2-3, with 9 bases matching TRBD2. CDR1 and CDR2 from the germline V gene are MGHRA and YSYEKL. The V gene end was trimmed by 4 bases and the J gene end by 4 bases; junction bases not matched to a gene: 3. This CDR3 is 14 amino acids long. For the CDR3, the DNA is TGCGCCAGCAGCCTTGGGACTAGCCCAGATACGCAGTATTTT. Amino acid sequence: CASSLGTSPDTQYF.